Presented here are 23 T cell receptor beta chains from one specimen sequenced in a study of T cells in Graves' hyperthyroidism and ophthalmopathy. From RNA transcripts, TCR beta CDR3 regions were amplified. Using the HTBI primer set, a first-round RT-PCR was run on the TCR CDR3. TCRdb re-called the multiplex PCR reads through MiXCR, storing one row per CDR3 protein. The sample carries about 400,000 distinct CDR3 sequences, around a quarter recorded once. Sequencing used blood. Receptors originate from a man over 45 with Graves' hyperthyroidism.

This clonotype appeared a few times. This chain uses TRBV27 with TRBJ2-7, with TRBD2 identical over 11 bases. Germline V gives CDR1 MNHEY, CDR2 SMNVEV (reference sequence). V lost 11 bases, J lost 1 base, and 10 bases stayed unmatched. The CDR3 spans 15 residues. Here the CDR3 reads CAPGTSGRESYEQYF. The DNA of the CDR3 is TGTGCCCCCGGGACTAGCGGCAGGGAATCCTACGAGCAGTACTTC.

The chain uses TRBV2 and TRBJ2-7; D uncertain. The V end lost 2 bases, the J end lost 6 bases, and 8 bases lay between the germline ends. CDR3 length: 12 residues. Germline V CDR1 and CDR2: SNHLY, FYNNEI. The CDR3 DNA follows: TGTGCCAGCAGTGAACGTTGGGGCGAGCAGTACTTC. Its protein is CASSERWGEQYF.

This clonotype was observed at least ten times. The rearrangement joins TRBV18 to TRBJ1-2; possibly TRBD1 for D (5 bases). Germline lookup yields CDR1 KGHSH and CDR2 LQKENI. Trimming took off 4 bases at V and 9 bases at J, with 15 bases between the two ends. The CDR3 contains 13 residues. The CDR3 coding sequence is TGTGCCAGCTCACAGAGGGACGGCTTTCGCTACACCTTC. Translating it yields CASSQRDGFRYTF. The complete variable domain, with remaining parts taken from reference TRBV18 and TRBJ1-2, reads NAGVMQNPRHLVRRRGQEARLRCSPMKGHSHVYWYRQLPEEGLKFMVYLQKENIIDESGMPKERFSAEFPKEGPSILRIQQVVRGDSAAYFCASSQRDGFRYTFGSGTRLTVV.

This clonotype was seen a handful of times. The chain carries TRBV20-1 and TRBJ2-5; D may be TRBD1 (6 bases). The CDR3 loop spans 12 amino acids. Germline V gene lookup returns CDR1 DFQATT and CDR2 SNEGSKA (reference sequence). V shed 4 bases and J shed 1 base, with 7 bases lying between them. CDR3 amino acids: CSANRVQETQYF. The CDR3 DNA sequence: TGCAGTGCTAACAGGGTCCAAGAGACCCAGTACTTC.

The chain uses TRBV5-1 and TRBJ1-2; D remains unclear. CDR3 length equals 13 residues. Deletions cut 0 bases from V and 2 bases from J, with 5 bases between. In germline, CDR1 is SGHRS, CDR2 YFSETQ. The CDR3 here is CASSLANNYGYTF. The DNA for the CDR3 is TGCGCCAGCAGCTTGGCCAACAACTATGGCTACACCTTC.

The rearrangement joins TRBV7-2 to TRBJ1-5; 7 bases match TRBD1. Germline CDR1 SGHTA, CDR2 FQGNSA. V dropped 5 bases and J dropped 3; count of bases not matched to a gene: 7. The CDR3 has 15 amino acids. The CDR3 DNA follows: TGTGCCAGCAGCCTGCGACAGGGCTTCAATCAGCCCCAGCATTTT. This codes for CASSLRQGFNQPQHF.

This clonotype was observed many times. This chain connects TRBV3-1 to TRBJ2-1; 8 bases fit TRBD2. CDR3 size: 15 residues. Unmatched junction bases numbered 3, after V lost 1 base and J lost 4 bases. In germline, CDR1 is LGHDT, CDR2 YNNKEL (reference sequence). The DNA for the CDR3 is TGTGCCAGCAGCCAAGTATTAGCGGGGTACAATGAGCAGTTCTTC. Its protein is CASSQVLAGYNEQFF.

There are many counts of this clonotype. This rearrangement joins TRBV2 to TRBJ1-5, with TRBD1 identical over 10 bases. CDR3 length: 16 amino acids. Trimming took 4 bases from V and 6 from J; bases not matched to a gene: 9. Germline V CDR1 and CDR2: SNHLY, FYNNEI. This CDR3 reads CASSGSGTGVRQPQHF. DNA for the CDR3: TGTGCCAGCAGTGGCTCCGGGACAGGGGTGCGTCAGCCCCAGCATTTT.

V and J are TRBV24-1 and TRBJ1-1; unclear D gene. Trimming left V 6 bases short and J 0 bases short, with 4 bases between. Germline V gives CDR1 KGHDR, CDR2 SFDVKD. The CDR3 extends over 12 amino acids. DNA of the CDR3: TGTGCCACCAGTACCATGAACACTGAAGCTTTCTTT. It codes for CATSTMNTEAFF.

This clonotype was seen at least ten times. The CDR3 sequence is CASSRDFTDTQYF. The CDR3 DNA reads as TGTGCCAGCAGTCGGGACTTCACAGATACGCAGTATTTT. J is TRBJ2-3 and V is TRBV12-3 or TRBV12-4; a weak D match, TRBD2 (6 bases). V was trimmed by 5 bases and J by 2 bases, leaving 8 bases between them. CDR3 size: 13 residues.

This clonotype showed up just a few times. The rearrangement links TRBV7-8 to TRBJ1-1; a possible D gene is TRBD1 (5 bases). CDR1 is SGHVS and CDR2 is FQNEAQ in the germline V gene. CDR3 size: 11 residues. The V gene lost 5 bases and the J gene lost 9 bases, with 10 bases spanning the gap. In nucleotides, the CDR3 is TGTGCCAGCAGCCCGGGACCGAAAGCTTTCTTT. Protein product: CASSPGPKAFF.

This clonotype was seen only a few times. J is TRBJ2-3 and V is TRBV25-1, with D hard to call. The CDR3 runs 16 residues. Germline CDR1 is MGHDK and CDR2 is SYGVNS. Trimming removed 4 bases at V and 3 bases at J, with 17 bases between. CDR3: CASSALAVDGTDTQYF. Written as DNA, the CDR3 is TGTGCCAGCAGTGCACTCGCAGTGGATGGGACAGATACGCAGTATTTT. The complete variable domain, with remaining parts taken from reference TRBV25-1 and TRBJ2-3, reads EADIYQTPRYLVIGTGKKITLECSQTMGHDKMYWYQQDPGMELHLIHYSYGVNSTEKGDLSSESTVSRIRTEHFPLTLESARPSHTSQYLCASSALAVDGTDTQYFGPGTRLTVL.

The chain joins TRBV6-1 to TRBJ2-7, with TRBD1 matching 8 bases. The CDR3 spans 13 residues. The V gene end was trimmed by 9 bases and the J gene end by 5 bases; junction bases not matched to a gene: 9. Germline values: CDR1 MNHNS, CDR2 SASEGT. The DNA of the CDR3 is TGTGCCAGTATCGGACAGGGCGCGAACGAGCAGTACTTC. Its translation is CASIGQGANEQYF.

The chain is built from TRBV24-1 and TRBJ2-1; TRBD2 agrees at 15 bases. The V segment lost 3 bases and the J segment 8 bases; nucleotides outside the gene matches: 7. This CDR3 is 17 amino acids long. Germline V gene sequence: CDR1 KGHDR, CDR2 SFDVKD. The CDR3 loop reads CATSDPGLAGGLHEQFF. The CDR3 nucleotides are TGTGCCACCAGTGATCCAGGACTAGCGGGAGGGCTACATGAGCAGTTCTTC.

V gene TRBV3-1 combines with J gene TRBJ2-4, with unresolved D. This CDR3 region has 15 residues. The germline V gene has CDR1 LGHDT and CDR2 YNNKEL (reference sequence). V was pared by 1 base and J by 9 bases, with 16 bases between. The CDR3 here is CASSQGRVATSIQYF. The DNA of the CDR3 is TGTGCCAGCAGCCAAGGACGGGTCGCCACGAGCATTCAGTACTTC.

This clonotype was seen many times. The J gene is TRBJ2-1, the V gene TRBV6-1, with TRBD2 matching over 11 bases. Trimming at V came to 4 bases and at J to 1 base, leaving 0 bases not matched to a gene. From germline, CDR1 is MNHNS and CDR2 SASEGT. The CDR3 totals 15 residues. The CDR3 DNA is TGTGCCAGCAGTGGGACTAGCGGGTCCTACAATGAGCAGTTCTTC. As protein: CASSGTSGSYNEQFF.

This clonotype showed up many times. The rearrangement links TRBV15 to TRBJ2-1, with 14 bases fitting TRBD2. Germline V CDR1 and CDR2: LNHNV, YYDKDF (reference sequence). This CDR3 spans 14 amino acids. The ends lost 6 bases at V and 10 bases at J; junction bases unmatched: 5. This chain's CDR3 is CATRNGLAGGEQFF. The CDR3, as DNA: TGTGCCACCAGAAATGGACTAGCGGGAGGCGAGCAGTTCTTC.

The rearrangement links TRBV29-1 to TRBJ1-2; possibly TRBD1 for D (6 bases). This CDR3 comprises 12 residues. V was pared by 5 bases and J by 4 bases, with 11 bases between. CDR1 and CDR2 (germline): SQVTM, ANQGSEA. Here the CDR3 reads CSVLQGTYGYTF. Here the CDR3 DNA reads TGCAGCGTTCTCCAGGGGACCTATGGCTACACCTTC.

V is TRBV7-9 and J is TRBJ2-1; 9 bases line up with TRBD2. The trim removed 1 base at V and 7 bases at J, leaving 5 bases unmatched. CDR3 size: 15 residues. Germline values: CDR1 SEHNR, CDR2 FQNEAQ (reference sequence). The CDR3 DNA follows: TGTGCCAGCAGCTTAGTCTCTAGCGGGATGAATGAGCAGTTCTTC. Translating it yields CASSLVSSGMNEQFF.

V and J are TRBV7-6 and TRBJ2-3; D unresolved. Germline V CDR1 and CDR2: SGHVS, FNYEAQ. CDR3 size: 15 residues. Trimming shortened V by 1 base and J by 0 bases, and 8 bases separated the two germline ends. The CDR3 protein is CASSLVGPSTDTQYF. The CDR3 DNA follows: TGTGCCAGCAGCTTAGTTGGACCTAGCACAGATACGCAGTATTTT.

The table lists this clonotype with a count of one. The chain employs TRBV9 and TRBJ2-7, with 10 bases matching TRBD2. Germline assignment: CDR1 SGDLS and CDR2 YYNGEE. CDR3 length equals 15 residues. The V segment lost 1 base and the J segment 5 bases; nucleotides outside the gene matches: 6. The CDR3 sequence: CASSVRAGGKNEQYF. In DNA, the CDR3 is TGTGCCAGCAGCGTAAGAGCGGGAGGGAAGAACGAGCAGTACTTC.

The J gene is TRBJ2-5, the V gene TRBV12-3 or TRBV12-4, with D possibly matching TRBD1 (5 bases). Trimming removed 2 bases at V and 5 bases at J, with 9 bases between. This CDR3 contains 13 residues. The CDR3, as DNA: TGTGCCAGCAGTTTACAGGGTTTTGAGACCCAGTACTTC. Its protein is CASSLQGFETQYF.

In its sample, this clonotype was seen many times. The chain combines TRBV6-1 with TRBJ2-7, with 7 nucleotides matching TRBD2. With 5 bases clipped from V and 6 bases from J, the junction kept 10 bases outside the gene matches. Germline values: CDR1 MNHNS, CDR2 SASEGT. The CDR3 length is 14 residues. The CDR3 reads CASSTSGGVFEQYF. CDR3 in DNA: TGTGCCAGCAGTACCTCGGGGGGAGTTTTCGAGCAGTACTTC.